The clone carrying this TCR beta chain was recorded at least ten times. The sample belongs to a study of T cells in Graves' hyperthyroidism and ophthalmopathy. The V gene's germline CDR1 is MNHEY and CDR2 SVGEGT. With V trimmed by 2 bases and J by 3 bases, 16 bases remained unmatched. The CDR3 is 19 amino acids. Researchers took RNA transcripts and amplified the TCR beta CDR3 regions from them. HTBI primers were employed in a first-round RT-PCR of the TCR CDR3. A single record per CDR3 protein comes from TCRdb applying MiXCR to the multiplex PCR reads. The sample records a few hundred thousand distinct CDR3 sequences, roughly 13% being singletons.

The specimen sequenced was blood. The chain joins TRBV6-2 or TRBV6-3 to TRBJ2-4; the match to TRBD2 covers 7 bases. The sequence was obtained from a young woman with Graves' hyperthyroidism. CDR3 loop: CASSYGAKLSGNDKNIQYF. In DNA form, the CDR3 reads TGTGCCAGCAGTTACGGGGCGAAACTGAGCGGGAATGACAAAAACATTCAGTACTTC.